This TCR beta chain was captured by sequencing in a study of post-analysis software for immune sequencing data. Whole-study findings and limits: Multiple sclerosis patients had significantly lower normalized Chao1 diversity than controls. Compared with controls, patients had more of about 5 TRBV segments, including TRBV5-6, TRBV5-1 and TRBV20-1.

The CDR3 contains 13 residues. Deletions cut 5 bases from V and 2 bases from J, with 9 bases between. This clonotype was counted ten times or more. Its antigen remains unknown. Sequencing libraries made from TCR beta cDNA carried unique molecular identifiers. TCRdb itself ran the PCR reads through MiXCR, one entry per CDR3 protein. The sample holds about 180,000 distinct CDR3 sequences, around 28% seen once. The gene calls are TRBV12-3 or TRBV12-4 and TRBJ1-2; no reliable D call. The sequence came from a girl under 18 with multiple sclerosis. Sample: blood. CDR3 in amino acids: CASSGRGNYGYTF. The CDR3 region has the DNA TGTGCCAGCAGTGGTCGCGGGAACTATGGCTACACCTTC.